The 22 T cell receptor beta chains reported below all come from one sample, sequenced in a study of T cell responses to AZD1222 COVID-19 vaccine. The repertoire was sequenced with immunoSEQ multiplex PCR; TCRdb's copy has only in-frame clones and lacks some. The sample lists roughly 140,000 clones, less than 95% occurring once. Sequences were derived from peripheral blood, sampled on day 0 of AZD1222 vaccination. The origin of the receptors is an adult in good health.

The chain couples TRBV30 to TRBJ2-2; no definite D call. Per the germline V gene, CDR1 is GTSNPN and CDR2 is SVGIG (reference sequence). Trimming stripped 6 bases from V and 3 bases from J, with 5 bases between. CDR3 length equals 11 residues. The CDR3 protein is CACQDTGELFF. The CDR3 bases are TGTGCCTGTCAGGACACCGGGGAGCTGTTTTTT. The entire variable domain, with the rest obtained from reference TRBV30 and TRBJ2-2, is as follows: SQTIHQWPATLVQPVGSPLSLECTVEGTSNPNLYWYRQAAGRGLQLLFYSVGIGQISSEVPQNLSASRPQDRQFILSSKKLLLSDSGFYLCACQDTGELFFGEGSRLTVL.

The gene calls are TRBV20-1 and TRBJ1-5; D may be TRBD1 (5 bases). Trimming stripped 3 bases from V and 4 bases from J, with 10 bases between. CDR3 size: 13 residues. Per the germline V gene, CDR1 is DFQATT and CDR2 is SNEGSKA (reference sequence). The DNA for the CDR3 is TGCAGTGCTAGTTGGGGACGGAATCAGCCCCAGCATTTT. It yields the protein CSASWGRNQPQHF.

For the CDR3, the DNA is TGTGCCACCAGCGACCCCACAGGGTTCACTGAAGCTTTCTTT. Protein: CATSDPTGFTEAFF. This chain links TRBV15 with TRBJ1-1, with D tentatively TRBD1 (6 bases). In germline, CDR1 is LNHNV, CDR2 YYDKDF (reference sequence). The CDR3 totals 14 residues. With 5 bases removed from V and 4 bases from J, the gap between germline ends came to 14 bases.

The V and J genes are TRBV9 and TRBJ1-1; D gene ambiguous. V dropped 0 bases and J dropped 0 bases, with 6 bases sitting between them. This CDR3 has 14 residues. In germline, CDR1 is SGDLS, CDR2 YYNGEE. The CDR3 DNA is TGTGCCAGCAGCGTAGAACTCGTGAACACTGAAGCTTTCTTT. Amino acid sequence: CASSVELVNTEAFF.

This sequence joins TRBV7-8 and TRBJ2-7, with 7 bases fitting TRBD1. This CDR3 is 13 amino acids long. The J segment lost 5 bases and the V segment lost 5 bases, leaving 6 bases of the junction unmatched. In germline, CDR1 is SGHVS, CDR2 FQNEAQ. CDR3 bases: TGTGCCAGCAGCCTTAATACAGGGGACGAGCAGTACTTC. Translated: CASSLNTGDEQYF.

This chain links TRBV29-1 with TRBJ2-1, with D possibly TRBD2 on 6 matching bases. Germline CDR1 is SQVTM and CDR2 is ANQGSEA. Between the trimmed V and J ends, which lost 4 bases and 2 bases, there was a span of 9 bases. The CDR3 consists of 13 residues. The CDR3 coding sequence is TGCAGCGTTGGACTAGACGCCTACAATGAGCAGTTCTTC. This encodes CSVGLDAYNEQFF.

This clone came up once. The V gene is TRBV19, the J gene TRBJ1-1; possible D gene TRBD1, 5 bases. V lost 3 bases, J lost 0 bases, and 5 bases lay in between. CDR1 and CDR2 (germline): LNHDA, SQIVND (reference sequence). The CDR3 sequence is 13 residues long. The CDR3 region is CASSMTVNTEAFF. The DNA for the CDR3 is TGTGCCAGTAGTATGACAGTGAACACTGAAGCTTTCTTT.

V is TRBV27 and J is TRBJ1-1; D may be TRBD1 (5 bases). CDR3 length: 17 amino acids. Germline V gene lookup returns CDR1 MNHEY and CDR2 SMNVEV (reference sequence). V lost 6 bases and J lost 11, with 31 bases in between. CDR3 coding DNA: TGTGCCAGCAGACGATATCTTGACAGAGGGGACTTCAAAGCGGCTTTCTTT. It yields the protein CASRRYLDRGDFKAAFF.

CDR3 amino acids: CASSSEGMGSNQPQHF. The CDR3, as DNA: TGTGCCAGTAGTAGCGAGGGGATGGGATCAAATCAGCCCCAGCATTTT. The chain employs TRBV19 and TRBJ1-5; the D gene is possibly TRBD1 (5 bases). The CDR3 extends over 16 amino acids. Trimming left V 4 bases short and J 4 bases short, with 17 bases between. Germline V gives CDR1 LNHDA, CDR2 SQIVND (reference sequence).

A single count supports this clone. Here the CDR3 reads CASSLISGGGTGRGNEQFF. CDR3 nucleotide sequence: TGTGCCAGCAGCTTAATATCCGGAGGTGGGACAGGGCGTGGCAATGAGCAGTTCTTC. The chain uses TRBV7-8 and TRBJ2-1; 9 bases align to TRBD1. J lost 6 bases, V lost 2 bases, and 17 bases had no gene match. This CDR3 contains 19 residues. Germline V gives CDR1 SGHVS, CDR2 FQNEAQ.

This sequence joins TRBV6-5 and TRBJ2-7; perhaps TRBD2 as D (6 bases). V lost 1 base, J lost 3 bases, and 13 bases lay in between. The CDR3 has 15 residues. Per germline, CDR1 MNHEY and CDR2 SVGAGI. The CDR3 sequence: CASSYYARRDYEQYF. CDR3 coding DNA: TGTGCCAGCAGTTACTACGCTCGGCGGGACTACGAGCAGTACTTC.

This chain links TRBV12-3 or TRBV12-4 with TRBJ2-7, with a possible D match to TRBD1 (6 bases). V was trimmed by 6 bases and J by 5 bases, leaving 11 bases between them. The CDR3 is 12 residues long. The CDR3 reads CASRLQGNEQYF. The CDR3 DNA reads TGTGCCAGCAGGCTTCAGGGGAACGAGCAGTACTTC.

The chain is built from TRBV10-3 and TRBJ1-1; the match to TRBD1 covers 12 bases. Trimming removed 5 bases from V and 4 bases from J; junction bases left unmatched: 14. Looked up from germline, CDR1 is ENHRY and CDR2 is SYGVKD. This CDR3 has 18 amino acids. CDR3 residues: CAISLNRDRGLTGTEAFF. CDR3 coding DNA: TGTGCCATCAGTCTAAACCGGGACAGGGGGCTCACGGGCACTGAAGCTTTCTTT.

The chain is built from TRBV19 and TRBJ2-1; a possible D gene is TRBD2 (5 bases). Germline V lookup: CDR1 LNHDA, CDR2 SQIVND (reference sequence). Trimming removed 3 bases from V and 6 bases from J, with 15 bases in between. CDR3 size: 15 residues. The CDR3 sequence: CASSIGVLLLNEQFF. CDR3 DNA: TGTGCCAGTAGTATCGGGGTTCTCCTCCTCAATGAGCAGTTCTTC.

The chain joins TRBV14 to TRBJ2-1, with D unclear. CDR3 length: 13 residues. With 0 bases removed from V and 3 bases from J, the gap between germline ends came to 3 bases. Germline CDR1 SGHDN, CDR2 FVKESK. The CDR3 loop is CASSQEVYNEQFF. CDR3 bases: TGTGCCAGCAGCCAAGAAGTCTACAATGAGCAGTTCTTC.

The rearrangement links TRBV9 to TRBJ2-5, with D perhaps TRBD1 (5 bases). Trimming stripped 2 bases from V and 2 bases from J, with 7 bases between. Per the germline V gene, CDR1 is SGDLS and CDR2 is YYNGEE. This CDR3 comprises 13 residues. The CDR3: CASSVGRQETQYF. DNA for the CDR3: TGTGCCAGCAGCGTGGGGCGTCAAGAGACCCAGTACTTC.

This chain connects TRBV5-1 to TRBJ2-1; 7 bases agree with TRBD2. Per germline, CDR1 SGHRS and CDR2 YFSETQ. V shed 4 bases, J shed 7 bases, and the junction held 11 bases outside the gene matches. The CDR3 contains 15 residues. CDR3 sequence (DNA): TGCGCCAGCAGCCAGGGCGGGGGTACTGGTAATGAGCAGTTCTTC. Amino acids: CASSQGGGTGNEQFF.

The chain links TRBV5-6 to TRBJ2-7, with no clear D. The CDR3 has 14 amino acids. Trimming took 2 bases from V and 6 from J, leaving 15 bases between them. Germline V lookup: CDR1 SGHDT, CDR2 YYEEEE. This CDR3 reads CASSFSGEWIEQYF. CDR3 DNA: TGTGCCAGCAGCTTTTCGGGCGAGTGGATCGAGCAGTACTTC.

The CDR3 loop is CASMRTDNSPLHF. Here the CDR3 DNA reads TGTGCCAGCATGCGGACAGATAATTCACCCCTCCACTTT. V is TRBV2 and J is TRBJ1-6; TRBD1 is a possible D gene (6 bases). Germline-derived CDR1 and CDR2 are SNHLY and FYNNEI. CDR3 length: 13 amino acids. V was trimmed by 7 bases and J by 5 bases, leaving 9 bases between them.

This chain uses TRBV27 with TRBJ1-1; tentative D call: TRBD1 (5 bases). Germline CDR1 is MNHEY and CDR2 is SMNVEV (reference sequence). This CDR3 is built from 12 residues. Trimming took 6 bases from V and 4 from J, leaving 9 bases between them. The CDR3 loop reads CASRMGGTEAFF. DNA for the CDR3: TGTGCCAGCAGGATGGGGGGCACTGAAGCTTTCTTT.

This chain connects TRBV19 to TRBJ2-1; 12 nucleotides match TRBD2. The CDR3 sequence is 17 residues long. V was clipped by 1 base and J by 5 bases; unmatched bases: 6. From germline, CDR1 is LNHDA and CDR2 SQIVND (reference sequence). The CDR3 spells CASSIASGGAVHNEQFF. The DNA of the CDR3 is TGTGCCAGTAGTATAGCTAGCGGGGGGGCAGTCCACAATGAGCAGTTCTTC.

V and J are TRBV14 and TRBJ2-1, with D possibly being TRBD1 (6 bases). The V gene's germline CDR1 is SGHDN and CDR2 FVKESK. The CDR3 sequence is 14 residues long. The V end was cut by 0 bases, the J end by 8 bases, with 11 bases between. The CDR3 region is CASSQDYRAHEQFF. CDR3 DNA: TGTGCCAGCAGCCAAGATTACAGGGCCCATGAGCAGTTCTTC.